This TCR beta chain was observed in a study of blood T cells in healthy people across ages. Overall study: Template switching captured about one barcoded beta molecule per two T cells. Study findings and constraints: Strong correlation existed between TCR beta diversity and naive T cell percentage.

Germline CDR1 reads LGHDT; CDR2 reads YNNKEL (reference sequence). CDR3 length: 12 amino acids. V dropped 1 base and J dropped 6 bases, with 4 bases sitting between them. The sample holds many counts of this clonotype. Its specificity is not known. The study drew donors from healthy Caucasian individuals in Russia aged about 6 to 100. A J-beta primer mix and a sample-barcoded 5' primer were used in a second PCR of about 7 to 11 cycles. Every sample produced at least 3 million CDR3-containing paired-end reads. TCRdb independently ran MiXCR on the 5' RACE reads; one entry per CDR3 protein. The profile shows 870,000 or so distinct CDR3 sequences, 25% to 30% of them singletons.

The chain carries TRBV3-1 and TRBJ1-5; D remains unclear. Sequenced sample: blood. This receptor was taken from a woman of 80 years or more in good health. The CDR3 reads CASSQGLQPQHF. CDR3 DNA sequence: TGTGCCAGCAGCCAAGGTCTTCAGCCCCAGCATTTT.